These T cell receptor beta chains were read from a single sample in a study of T cell clones after liver transplantation. The assay was immunoSEQ multiplex PCR, and TCRdb's table has in-frame clones only and misses some. The sample consists of about 76,000 clones, roughly 80% of them appearing once. This specimen was CD4+ T cells from blood, taken at the 22-month timepoint. The receptors were sampled from a human patient who received a liver transplant. Some T cells may arise from the graft donor. Both conserved end residues are part of each CDR3. The D gene is left open where the match is weak. Size is stated for part of the rows, as once, few or many counts, or as a class when the clone is expanded.

clone_size	v_call	j_call	d_call	cdr3_aa	cdr3_nt
.	TRBV6-1	TRBJ1-2	.	CASSPDTNYGYTF	TGTGCCAGCAGCCCAGACACGAACTATGGCTACACCTTC
.	TRBV18	TRBJ1-5	TRBD1	CASSRGQVTNQPQHF	TGTGCCAGCTCACGAGGACAGGTCACCAATCAGCCCCAGCATTTT
.	TRBV29-1	TRBJ1-4	.	CSVGVGQGDEKLFF	TGCAGCGTTGGCGTTGGGCAGGGAGATGAAAAACTGTTTTTT
.	TRBV27	TRBJ2-5	TRBD1	CASREIGLRTGRGVRETQYF	TGTGCCAGCAGGGAAATAGGCCTCAGGACAGGGCGTGGGGTCAGGGAGACCCAGTACTTC
.	TRBV25-1	TRBJ2-3	.	CASSGEPGLLKYTDTQYF	TGTGCCAGCAGTGGGGAACCGGGACTCCTCAAATACACAGATACGCAGTATTTT
.	TRBV9	TRBJ1-6	.	CASSVEGGSRYSPLHF	TGTGCCAGCAGCGTAGAGGGGGGTTCAAGGTATTCACCCCTCCACTTT
.	TRBV5-4	TRBJ2-3	.	CASSSSGSRSTDTQYF	TGTGCCAGCAGCTCTTCGGGCAGCCGTAGCACAGATACGCAGTATTTT
.	TRBV19	TRBJ1-5	TRBD1	CASSFTGGRQPQHF	TGTGCCAGTAGTTTCACAGGGGGCAGACAGCCCCAGCATTTT
.	TRBV13	TRBJ1-4	.	CASSSGPNEKLFF	TGTGCCAGCAGCTCTGGACCTAATGAAAAACTGTTTTTT
.	TRBV10-3	TRBJ1-1	TRBD1	CATTGEMNTEAFF	TGTGCCACGACAGGGGAAATGAACACTGAAGCTTTCTTT
few	TRBV4-3	TRBJ1-5	TRBD1	CASSQETGGAGNQPQHF	TGCGCCAGCAGCCAAGAGACAGGGGGCGCGGGCAATCAGCCCCAGCATTTT
.	TRBV7-3	TRBJ2-3	TRBD2	CASSPGTSGSLSTDTQYF	TGTGCCAGCAGCCCCGGGACTAGCGGGAGCCTAAGCACAGATACGCAGTATTTT
once	TRBV7-9	TRBJ1-1	.	CASSLGAYWGGMSTEAFF	TGTGCCAGCAGCTTAGGGGCGTACTGGGGCGGGATGAGCACTGAAGCTTTCTTT
.	TRBV5-8	TRBJ2-2	TRBD2	CASSFPLAGDNTGELFF	TGTGCCAGCAGCTTCCCTCTAGCGGGAGACAACACCGGGGAGCTGTTTTTT
.	TRBV6-6	TRBJ1-1	TRBD1	CASSYSKGQGRTEAFF	TGTGCCAGCAGTTACTCCAAAGGACAGGGTAGGACTGAAGCTTTCTTT
.	TRBV4-2	TRBJ2-3	TRBD2	CASSQDGGGGSSTDTQYF	TGTGCCAGCAGCCAAGATGGTGGGGGAGGGTCTAGCACAGATACGCAGTATTTT
.	TRBV7-2	TRBJ2-1	TRBD2	CASSLSTSRTNNEQFF	TGTGCCAGCAGCTTATCGACTAGCCGGACAAACAATGAGCAGTTCTTC
.	TRBV10-3	TRBJ1-1	.	CAISESMGQGEAFF	TGTGCCATCAGTGAGTCTATGGGGCAGGGGGAAGCTTTCTTT
.	TRBV4-1	TRBJ1-2	.	CASSQDDRNYGYTF	TGCGCCAGCAGCCAAGACGACAGAAACTATGGCTACACCTTC
.	TRBV18	TRBJ1-5	.	CASSPRDLGLIQPQHF	TGTGCCAGCTCACCACGGGATTTGGGGCTAATACAGCCCCAGCATTTT
.	TRBV5-1	TRBJ2-1	TRBD2	CASSPQGLAGRDEQFF	TGCGCCAGCAGCCCGCAAGGACTAGCGGGAAGGGATGAGCAGTTCTTC
.	TRBV9	TRBJ2-2	.	CASSPGEGRGTGELFF	TGTGCCAGCAGCCCCGGAGAGGGGCGCGGAACCGGGGAGCTGTTTTTT
.	TRBV4-3	TRBJ2-1	TRBD2	CASSQTGGPYNEQFF	TGCGCCAGCAGCCAGACGGGGGGGCCCTACAATGAGCAGTTCTTC
.	TRBV6-6	TRBJ2-3	.	CASSYSGHSTDTQYF	TGTGCCAGCAGTTACTCGGGTCATAGCACAGATACGCAGTATTTT
.	TRBV15	TRBJ2-3	.	CATSSRGWQGSTDTQYF	TGTGCCACCAGCTCCCGGGGATGGCAGGGGAGCACAGATACGCAGTATTTT
.	TRBV7-2	TRBJ2-3	TRBD1	CASSLVVQGARDTQYF	TGTGCCAGCAGCTTAGTGGTACAGGGGGCGCGGGATACGCAGTATTTT
.	TRBV4-1	TRBJ2-3	.	CASSQDLDSTDTQYF	TGCGCCAGCAGCCAAGATCTCGACTCAACAGATACGCAGTATTTT
.	TRBV18	TRBJ1-1	.	CASSPGRQANEAFF	TGTGCCAGCTCCCCCGGGAGACAGGCTAATGAAGCTTTCTTT
.	TRBV28	TRBJ1-4	.	CASSEGGPNEKLFF	TGTGCCAGCAGCGAAGGGGGTCCAAATGAAAAACTGTTTTTT
few	TRBV5-4	TRBJ2-2	TRBD2	CASSRAQRGANTGELFF	TGTGCCAGCAGTAGAGCCCAGCGGGGGGCTAACACCGGGGAGCTGTTTTTT
.	TRBV19	TRBJ1-3	.	CATTGNTIYF	TGTGCCACAACCGGGAACACCATATATTTT